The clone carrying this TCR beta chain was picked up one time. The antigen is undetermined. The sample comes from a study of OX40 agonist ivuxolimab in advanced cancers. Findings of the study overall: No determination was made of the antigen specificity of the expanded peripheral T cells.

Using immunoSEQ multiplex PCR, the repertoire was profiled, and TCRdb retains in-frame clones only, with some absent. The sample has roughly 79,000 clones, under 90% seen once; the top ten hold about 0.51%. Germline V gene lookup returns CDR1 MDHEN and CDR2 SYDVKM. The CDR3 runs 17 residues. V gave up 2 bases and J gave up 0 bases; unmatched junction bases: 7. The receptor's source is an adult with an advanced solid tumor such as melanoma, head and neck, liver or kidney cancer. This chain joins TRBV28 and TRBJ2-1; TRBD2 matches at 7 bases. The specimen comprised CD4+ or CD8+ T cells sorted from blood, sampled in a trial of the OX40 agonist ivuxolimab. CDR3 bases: TGTGCCAGCAGTTTAGCTAGCGGACCGAGCTCCTACAATGAGCAGTTCTTC. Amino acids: CASSLASGPSSYNEQFF.